Listed below are T cell receptor beta chains from one sample, sequenced in a study of cytomegalovirus exposure and HLA in healthy donors. This table comes from immunoSEQ multiplex PCR, and its TCRdb copy is limited to in-frame clones, with some not included. In the table there are fewer than 70,000 clones, around 85% of which are singletons. Sequenced material: PBMCs. These receptor sequences come from a man aged 35 to 55 in good health and CMV-seronegative. The CDR3 runs from the conserved cysteine through the conserved F or W. D genes are given only for firm matches. Not every row has a clone size; where given, it reads once, few, many or a size class.

TRBJ2-3	TRBD2	.	TRBV4-2	TGTGCCAGCAGCCAATTATCGGGGGGGGCCTCAGATACGCAGTATTTT	CASSQLSGGASDTQYF
TRBJ2-2	.	few	TRBV6-1	TGTGCCAGCAGTGAAGTACCGGCCGGGGAGCTGTTTTTT	CASSEVPAGELFF
TRBJ2-3	.	.	TRBV6-5	TGTGCCAGCAGTTATATCAGGGGAGCTGGGACAGATACGCAGTATTTT	CASSYIRGAGTDTQYF
TRBJ1-4	.	.	TRBV19	TGTGCCACTAAATTCCTAGCTAATGAAAAACTGTTTTTT	CATKFLANEKLFF
TRBJ1-1	TRBD1	.	TRBV4-1	TGCGCCAGCAGCCAAGGTGGCAGGGGGCCGAACACTGAAGCTTTCTTT	CASSQGGRGPNTEAFF
TRBJ1-2	.	.	TRBV5-5	TGTGCCAGCAGCCCGGTGGTTCCGGGAAACTATGGCTACACCTTC	CASSPVVPGNYGYTF
TRBJ1-5	TRBD1	few	TRBV28	TGTGCCAGCAGTTCGCCGGGACAGGTGGGAGGGCCCCAGCATTTT	CASSSPGQVGGPQHF
TRBJ1-4	TRBD1	.	TRBV15	TGTGCCACCAGCGTTTCGGGACAGGGTCATGAAAAACTGTTTTTT	CATSVSGQGHEKLFF
TRBJ2-5	.	.	TRBV9	TGTGCCAGCAGCGTCACAACGGCGGGTCCCACAGGGGAGACCCAGTACTTC	CASSVTTAGPTGETQYF
TRBJ1-5	.	.	TRBV2	TGTGCCAGCAGTGATGGACAGAGCTATCAGCCCCAGCATTTT	CASSDGQSYQPQHF
TRBJ1-2	.	few	TRBV6-5	TGTGCCAGCCTTAGCCCGACCTCTGGCTATGGCTACACCTTC	CASLSPTSGYGYTF
TRBJ1-2	.	few	TRBV18	TGTGCCAGCTCACCTCAAGGGACACATAACTATGGCTACACCTTC	CASSPQGTHNYGYTF
TRBJ1-1	TRBD1	.	TRBV27	TGTGCCAGCAGTGTACAGGGGAACCGGAACACTGAAGCTTTCTTT	CASSVQGNRNTEAFF
TRBJ1-3	.	.	TRBV9	TGTGCCAGCAGCCCCAGGGCTGGAAACACCATATATTTT	CASSPRAGNTIYF
TRBJ1-1	TRBD1	medium-sized	TRBV7-9	TGTGCCAGCAGCACAACAGGGGTTAGGAGCACTGAAGCTTTCTTT	CASSTTGVRSTEAFF
TRBJ2-3	TRBD1	.	TRBV5-1	TGCGCCAGCAGCTCGAACAGGGGGCAAGGGGATACGCAGTATTTT	CASSSNRGQGDTQYF
TRBJ1-5	TRBD1	.	TRBV28	TGTGCCAGCAGTTTGACAGGGGGCGGTCAGCCCCAGCATTTT	CASSLTGGGQPQHF
TRBJ1-2	.	.	TRBV4-1	TGCGCCAGCAGCCAAGATATCCAGGCTCGCCTTGGCTACACCTTC	CASSQDIQARLGYTF
TRBJ2-7	TRBD1	once	TRBV5-1	TGCGCCAGCAGACAGGGGGCAACCTACGAGCAGTACTTC	CASRQGATYEQYF
TRBJ2-1	TRBD1	.	TRBV5-6	TGTGCCGGCAGCGAAGGGACAGCTCTTGGGTTCTTC	CAGSEGTALGFF
TRBJ2-5	.	once	TRBV4-1	TGCGCCAGCAGCCCCCCTGGACAGCAAGAGACCCAGTACTTC	CASSPPGQQETQYF
TRBJ2-1	TRBD1	.	TRBV5-1	TGCGCCAGCAGCGACCGGGACAGGGGTCCCGATGAGCAGTTCTTC	CASSDRDRGPDEQFF
TRBJ1-2	TRBD1	.	TRBV6-5	TGTGCCAGCAGTCGGACAGGGGGGGACTATGGCTACACCTTC	CASSRTGGDYGYTF
TRBJ1-3	.	once	TRBV28	TGTGCCAGCAGTTTACTCGGCCAGGGCACCGGAAACACCATATATTTT	CASSLLGQGTGNTIYF
TRBJ1-4	.	.	TRBV7-9	TGTGCCAGCAGCTCCAACAGGGAGGGAAGTGAAAAACTGTTTTTT	CASSSNREGSEKLFF
TRBJ2-2	.	few	TRBV6-9	TGTGCCAGCAGTTATTCGCCAATCTTGGGGCCCGGGGAGCTGTTTTTT	CASSYSPILGPGELFF
TRBJ2-1	.	few	TRBV5-4	TGTGCCAGCAGCTTGGACAGGGAATACATGTTCTTC	CASSLDREYMFF
TRBJ2-3	.	.	TRBV5-1	TGCGCCAGCAGCTTGGGTGCGACTAGGGGCGATACGCAGTATTTT	CASSLGATRGDTQYF
TRBJ2-3	.	.	TRBV7-9	TGTGCCAGCAGCTTATCTCGCGGGGGCAGCACAGATACGCAGTATTTT	CASSLSRGGSTDTQYF
TRBJ2-1	.	.	TRBV28	TGTGCCAGCAGACTTACGACCGGGACAAGACACAATGAGCAGTTCTTC	CASRLTTGTRHNEQFF
TRBJ2-7	TRBD1	.	TRBV9	TGTGCCAGCAGCCCCCGACAGGGGGACTACGAGCAGTACTTC	CASSPRQGDYEQYF
TRBJ2-2	TRBD1	.	TRBV9	TGTGCCAGCAGCTCCCGGGACAGGGGGCGAACCGGGGAGCTGTTTTTT	CASSSRDRGRTGELFF
TRBJ1-1	TRBD1	.	TRBV7-8	TGTGCCAGCAGCTTCTACGAGGGACAGGACACTGAAGCTTTCTTT	CASSFYEGQDTEAFF
TRBJ1-5	.	.	TRBV6-5	TGTGCCAGCAGTTACAGTCAGAATCAGCCCCAGCATTTT	CASSYSQNQPQHF
TRBJ1-6	TRBD1	.	TRBV18	TGTGCCAGCTCACTCGGACAGGGGAATAATTCACCCCTCCACTTT	CASSLGQGNNSPLHF
TRBJ2-2	.	.	TRBV5-4	TGTGCCAGCAGCTTAAGTAGACAGGACACCGGGGAGCTGTTTTTT	CASSLSRQDTGELFF
TRBJ1-6	TRBD1	.	TRBV7-6	TGTGCCAGCAGCTTAGCCCAGGGGGATTCACCCCTCCACTTT	CASSLAQGDSPLHF
TRBJ1-1	.	.	TRBV18	TGTGCCAGCTCACCAAGTCGGGGTATGAAGTCGACAGGTAGCACTGAAGCTTTCTTT	CASSPSRGMKSTGSTEAFF
TRBJ2-6	TRBD1	.	TRBV19	TGTGCCAGTACCCCGTCCGGGACAGGACCCTCTGGGGCCAACGTCCTGACTTTC	CASTPSGTGPSGANVLTF
TRBJ2-7	TRBD1	few	TRBV27	TGTGCCAGCAGTCTCCGGGACAGGGATTACGAGCAGTACTTC	CASSLRDRDYEQYF
TRBJ2-3	.	.	TRBV7-9	TGTGCCAGCAGCCCGACTAGTTTCGAAGATACGCAGTATTTT	CASSPTSFEDTQYF
TRBJ1-1	.	.	TRBV13	TGTGCCAGCAGCTTAGAAGGCGGGTCGGCTGAAGCTTTCTTT	CASSLEGGSAEAFF
TRBJ1-4	.	few	TRBV5-4	TGTGCCAGCAGCCCTGGGGTACGTCCCGGCGGGTCTGAAAAACTGTTTTTT	CASSPGVRPGGSEKLFF
TRBJ2-7	TRBD1	once	TRBV30	TGTGCCTCCAAAAGGGGGCTGGGGTACGAGCAGTACTTC	CASKRGLGYEQYF
TRBJ2-1	.	.	TRBV2	TGTGCCAGCACGCGACGCGGTTCCTACAATGAGCAGTTCTTC	CASTRRGSYNEQFF
TRBJ1-1	.	.	TRBV2	TGTGCCAGCACCTCTGACAGGACGAACACTGAAGCTTTCTTT	CASTSDRTNTEAFF
TRBJ1-2	.	.	TRBV5-8	TGTGCCAGCAGCCCCGCGGGGAACTATGGCTACACCTTC	CASSPAGNYGYTF
TRBJ1-6	.	.	TRBV6-5	TGTGCCAGCAGTGTAGACAGGAAGGGTAATTCACCCCTCCACTTT	CASSVDRKGNSPLHF
TRBJ2-1	TRBD2	.	TRBV29-1	TGCAGCGTTTTCACTAGCGGGGGTCTCTTCTCCTACAATGAGCAGTTCTTC	CSVFTSGGLFSYNEQFF
TRBJ2-2	TRBD2	.	TRBV9	TGTGCCAGCAGCGTAGGAGTGGGGGGGAGGGACACCGGGGAGCTGTTTTTT	CASSVGVGGRDTGELFF
TRBJ2-7	TRBD2	once	TRBV7-2	TGTGCCAGCAGCAGAAGACTAGCGGGGGGGATCTCCGAGCAGTACTTC	CASSRRLAGGISEQYF
TRBJ2-2	TRBD2	.	TRBV15	TGTGCCACCAGCAGAGATCTAGCGGCAAGCACCGGGGAGCTGTTTTTT	CATSRDLAASTGELFF
TRBJ2-5	.	.	TRBV27	TGTGCCAGCACTCCCATGGGCTCAGAGACCCAGTACTTC	CASTPMGSETQYF